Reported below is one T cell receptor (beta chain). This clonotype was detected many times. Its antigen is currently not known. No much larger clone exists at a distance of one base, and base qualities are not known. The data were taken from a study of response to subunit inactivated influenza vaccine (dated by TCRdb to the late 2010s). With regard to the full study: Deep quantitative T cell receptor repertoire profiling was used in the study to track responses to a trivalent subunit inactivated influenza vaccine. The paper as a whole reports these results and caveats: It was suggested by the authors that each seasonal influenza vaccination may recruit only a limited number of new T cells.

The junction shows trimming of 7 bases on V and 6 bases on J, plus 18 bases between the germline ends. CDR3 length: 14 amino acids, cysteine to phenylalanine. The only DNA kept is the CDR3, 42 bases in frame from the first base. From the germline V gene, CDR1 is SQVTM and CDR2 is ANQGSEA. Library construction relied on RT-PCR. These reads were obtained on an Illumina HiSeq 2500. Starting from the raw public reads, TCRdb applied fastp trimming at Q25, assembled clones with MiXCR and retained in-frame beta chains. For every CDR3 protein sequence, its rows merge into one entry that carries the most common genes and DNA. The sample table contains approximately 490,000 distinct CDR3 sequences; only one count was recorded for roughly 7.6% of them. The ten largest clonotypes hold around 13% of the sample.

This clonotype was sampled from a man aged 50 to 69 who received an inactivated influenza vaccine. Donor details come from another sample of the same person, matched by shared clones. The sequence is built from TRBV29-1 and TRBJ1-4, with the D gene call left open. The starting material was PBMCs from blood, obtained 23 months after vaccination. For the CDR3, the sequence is CSAASRGIDEKLFF. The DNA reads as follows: TGCAGCGCTGCCAGTAGAGGGATTGATGAAAAACTGTTTTTT.